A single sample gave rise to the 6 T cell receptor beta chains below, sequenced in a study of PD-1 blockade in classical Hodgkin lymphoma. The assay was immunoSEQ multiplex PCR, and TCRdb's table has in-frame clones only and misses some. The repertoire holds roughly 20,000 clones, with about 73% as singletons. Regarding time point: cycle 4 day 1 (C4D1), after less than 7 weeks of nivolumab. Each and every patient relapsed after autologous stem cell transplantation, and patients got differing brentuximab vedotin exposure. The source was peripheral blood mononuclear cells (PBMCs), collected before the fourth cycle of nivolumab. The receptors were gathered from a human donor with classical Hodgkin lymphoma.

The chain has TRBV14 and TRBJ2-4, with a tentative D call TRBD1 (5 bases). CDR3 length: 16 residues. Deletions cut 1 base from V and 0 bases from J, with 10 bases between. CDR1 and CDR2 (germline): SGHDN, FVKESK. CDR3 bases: TGTGCCAGCAGCCAAGGGGGCTGGGTAGCCAAAAACATTCAGTACTTC. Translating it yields CASSQGGWVAKNIQYF.

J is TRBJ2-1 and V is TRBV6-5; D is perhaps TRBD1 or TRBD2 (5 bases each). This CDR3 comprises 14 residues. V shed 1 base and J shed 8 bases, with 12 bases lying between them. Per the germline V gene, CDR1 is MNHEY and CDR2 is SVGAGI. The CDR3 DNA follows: TGTGCCAGCAGTTACTTGGGACCGAGTGATGAGCAGTTCTTC. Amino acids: CASSYLGPSDEQFF.

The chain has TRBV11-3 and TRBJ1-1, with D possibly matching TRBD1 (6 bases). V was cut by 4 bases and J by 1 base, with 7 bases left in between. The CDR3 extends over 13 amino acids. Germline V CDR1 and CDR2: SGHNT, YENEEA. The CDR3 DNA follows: TGTGCCAGCAGCTACAGGGAGAACACTGAAGCTTTCTTT. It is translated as CASSYRENTEAFF.

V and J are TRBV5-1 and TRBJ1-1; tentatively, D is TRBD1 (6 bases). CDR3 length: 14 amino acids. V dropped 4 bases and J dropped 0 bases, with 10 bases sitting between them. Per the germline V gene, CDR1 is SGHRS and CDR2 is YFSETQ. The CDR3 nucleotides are TGCGCCAGCAGCGTGGACAGCTTGAACACTGAAGCTTTCTTT. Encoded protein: CASSVDSLNTEAFF.

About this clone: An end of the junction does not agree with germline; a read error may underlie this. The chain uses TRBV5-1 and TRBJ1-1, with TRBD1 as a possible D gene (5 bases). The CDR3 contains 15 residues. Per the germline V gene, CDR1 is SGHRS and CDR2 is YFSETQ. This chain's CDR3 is CASSPDGVHWDEAFF. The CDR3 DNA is TGTGCCAGCAGCCCCGACGGGGTTCACTGGGACGAAGCTTTCTTT.

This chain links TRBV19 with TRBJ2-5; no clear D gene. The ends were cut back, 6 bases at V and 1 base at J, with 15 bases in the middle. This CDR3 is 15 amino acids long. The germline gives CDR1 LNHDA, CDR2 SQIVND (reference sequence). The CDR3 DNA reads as TGTGCCAGTAGCCCCGGTGATCTGGGCCAAGAGACCCAGTACTTC. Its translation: CASSPGDLGQETQYF.